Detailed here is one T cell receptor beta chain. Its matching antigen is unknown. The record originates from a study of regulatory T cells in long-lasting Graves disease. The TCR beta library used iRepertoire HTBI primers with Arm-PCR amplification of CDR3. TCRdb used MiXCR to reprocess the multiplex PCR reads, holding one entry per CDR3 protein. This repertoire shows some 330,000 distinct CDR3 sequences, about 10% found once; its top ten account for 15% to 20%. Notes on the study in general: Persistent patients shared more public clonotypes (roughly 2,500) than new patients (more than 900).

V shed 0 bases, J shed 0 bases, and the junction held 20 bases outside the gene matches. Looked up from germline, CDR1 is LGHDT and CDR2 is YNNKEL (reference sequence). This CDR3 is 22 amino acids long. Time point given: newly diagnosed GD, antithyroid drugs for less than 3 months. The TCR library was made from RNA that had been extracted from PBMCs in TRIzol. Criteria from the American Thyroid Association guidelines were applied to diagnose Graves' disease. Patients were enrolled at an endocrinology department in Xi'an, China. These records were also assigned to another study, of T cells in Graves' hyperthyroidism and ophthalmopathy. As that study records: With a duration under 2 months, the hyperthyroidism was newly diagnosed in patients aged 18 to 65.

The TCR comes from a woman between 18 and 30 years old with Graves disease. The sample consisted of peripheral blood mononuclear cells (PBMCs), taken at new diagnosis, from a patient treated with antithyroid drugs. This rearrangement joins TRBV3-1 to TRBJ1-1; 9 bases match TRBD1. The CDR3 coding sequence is TGTGCCAGCAGCCAAGAGATGGAGACAGGGGGTCCCCCTCGACACATGAACACTGAAGCTTTCTTT. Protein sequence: CASSQEMETGGPPRHMNTEAFF.